This TCR beta chain comes out of a study of T cells in Graves' hyperthyroidism and ophthalmopathy. Amplification targeted TCR beta CDR3 regions from RNA transcripts. First-round RT-PCR targeting the TCR CDR3 was performed with the HTBI primer set. TCRdb fed the multiplex PCR reads into MiXCR, producing one record per CDR3 protein. The profile shows 500,000 to 600,000 distinct CDR3 sequences, around 45% of them singletons. Points on this clonotype: What it binds is not known.

Germline V gene sequence: CDR1 SEHNR, CDR2 FQNEAQ (reference sequence). This CDR3 spans 14 amino acids. The V segment lost 6 bases and the J segment 6 bases; nucleotides outside the gene matches: 8. Study findings and constraints: The model's output predicted ophthalmopathy at a median of 6.5 months prior to onset.

Uncontrolled infection, other autoimmune disease, pregnancy or lactation excluded patients. Based on clinical symptoms, serum thyroxine and TRAb, thyroid ultrasound and orbital computed tomography, diagnoses were reached. Sequenced input: peripheral blood or thyroid tissue (not recorded which). The chain has TRBV7-9 and TRBJ1-2, with TRBD1 identical over 9 bases. The receptor was isolated from an adult woman with Graves' disease, either hyperthyroidism or ophthalmopathy (not recorded which). CDR3 DNA sequence: TGTGCCAGCAGTCCACCGGGACAGGGCGATGGCTACACCTTC. Its protein product is CASSPPGQGDGYTF.